The 25 T cell receptor beta chains below come from one sample, sequenced in a study of blood T cell repertoires in COVID-19. Clones were read by immunoSEQ multiplex PCR, and TCRdb kept only the in-frame ones, dropping some. The sample contains more than 95,000 clones, about 75% of which appear only once. The specimen was peripheral blood. All receptors come from a woman in her 70s with acute or convalescent COVID-19.

The chain is built from TRBV6-2 or TRBV6-3 and TRBJ1-2, with D possibly being TRBD1 (5 bases). V shed 2 bases and J shed 10 bases, with 20 bases lying between them. From germline, CDR1 is MNHEY and CDR2 SVGEGT. There are 15 residues in the CDR3. CDR3 DNA: TGTGCCAGCAGTTACGCTATGTGGGGCCAGGAATTCTACACCTTC. Translation: CASSYAMWGQEFYTF.

The chain uses TRBV7-2 and TRBJ1-5; weak D call: TRBD1 (6 bases). Deletions cut 4 bases from V and 1 base from J, with 8 bases between. This CDR3 contains 14 residues. Germline lookup yields CDR1 SGHTA and CDR2 FQGNSA. The CDR3 bases are TGTGCCAGCAGCTCAGGGGAAAGCAATCAGCCCCAGCATTTT. Translation: CASSSGESNQPQHF.

This clone was seen only once. The rearrangement joins TRBV5-5 to TRBJ2-5; 10 bases are a match to TRBD1. The CDR3 loop spans 20 amino acids. Germline CDR1 reads SGHKS; CDR2 reads YYEKEE (reference sequence). The V gene end was trimmed by 4 bases and the J gene end by 3 bases; junction bases not matched to a gene: 21. Written as DNA, the CDR3 is TGTGCCAGCAGCCCGGCATTGGGACAGGGGTTTCTTTTACCCAAAGAGACCCAGTACTTC. This gives the protein CASSPALGQGFLLPKETQYF.

The chain combines TRBV7-2 with TRBJ1-5, with D tentatively TRBD1 (6 bases). V dropped 2 bases and J dropped 7 bases, with 15 bases sitting between them. This CDR3 is 15 amino acids long. CDR1 is SGHTA, CDR2 FQGNSA, per germline. CDR3 residues: CASSLSTGLGQPQHF. CDR3 DNA sequence: TGTGCCAGCAGCTTATCTACAGGGCTGGGGCAGCCCCAGCATTTT.

This chain connects TRBV5-4 to TRBJ2-3; 12 nucleotides match TRBD2. CDR1 SGHNT and CDR2 YYREEE come from the germline V gene (reference sequence). J gave up 5 bases and V 3 bases, and 1 base lay outside the gene matches. The CDR3 has 14 residues. This CDR3 reads CASSSSGGGDTQYF. The CDR3 DNA sequence: TGTGCCAGCAGCTCTAGCGGGGGGGGAGATACGCAGTATTTT. Full variable domain (remainder filled in from reference TRBV5-4 and TRBJ2-3): ETGVTQSPTHLIKTRGQQVTLRCSSQSGHNTVSWYQQALGQGPQFIFQYYREEENGRGNFPPRFSGLQFPNYSSELNVNALELDDSALYLCASSSSGGGDTQYFGPGTRLTVL.

This clone has a handful of counts. The gene calls are TRBV10-3 and TRBJ1-1; D call uncertain. The germline gives CDR1 ENHRY, CDR2 SYGVKD. The CDR3 totals 15 residues. V was cut by 3 bases and J by 6 bases, with 17 bases left in between. The CDR3: CAISDLVTPKAEAFF. Written as DNA, the CDR3 is TGTGCCATCAGTGACCTAGTAACCCCGAAGGCTGAAGCTTTCTTT.

This clone came up a few times. The chain has TRBV4-3 and TRBJ2-2; maybe TRBD1 (6 bases). V lost 2 bases, J lost 4 bases, and 11 bases lay in between. This CDR3 region has 15 residues. Germline-derived CDR1 and CDR2 are LGHNA and YSLEER. The CDR3 loop reads CASSQQGQVTGELFF. The CDR3 coding sequence is TGCGCCAGCAGCCAACAGGGGCAAGTCACCGGGGAGCTGTTTTTT.

The chain recombines TRBV9 with TRBJ1-3; D remains unclear. The V gene lost 0 bases and the J gene lost 0 bases, with 7 bases spanning the gap. Germline CDR1 is SGDLS and CDR2 is YYNGEE. The CDR3 covers 15 residues. DNA of the CDR3: TGTGCCAGCAGCGTAGCTATGTCCTCTGGAAACACCATATATTTT. It translates to CASSVAMSSGNTIYF.

CDR3 sequence (DNA): TGCAGCGTTGAAGTTTCCTCAGGACAGCCCCAGCATTTT. The encoded protein is CSVEVSSGQPQHF. The chain couples TRBV29-1 to TRBJ1-5; no reliable D call. Trimming left V 1 base short and J 7 bases short, with 11 bases between. CDR1 is SQVTM and CDR2 is ANQGSEA in the germline V gene. This CDR3 comprises 13 residues.

V is TRBV6-1 and J is TRBJ2-3; no reliable D call. The CDR3 contains 13 residues. V was shortened by 1 base and J by 8 bases, with 10 bases between the two germline ends. CDR1 and CDR2 (germline): MNHNS, SASEGT. CDR3 sequence: CASSEETPTTQYF. The CDR3 DNA sequence: TGTGCCAGCAGTGAAGAGACACCTACTACGCAGTATTTT.

The CDR3 region is CASRLTGTSKSDTQYF. In DNA form, the CDR3 reads TGTGCCAGCAGGCTGACCGGGACTAGCAAGTCAGATACGCAGTATTTT. This chain uses TRBV7-2 with TRBJ2-3; TRBD2 aligns across 9 bases. CDR1 is SGHTA and CDR2 is FQGNSA in the germline V gene. V lost 6 bases and J lost 4; bases outside the gene matches: 11. This CDR3 is 16 amino acids long.

V and J are TRBV30 and TRBJ1-2; TRBD1 matches 7 bases. J lost 4 bases, V lost 1 base, and 3 bases had no gene match. CDR3 length: 13 residues. Germline CDR1 is GTSNPN and CDR2 is SVGIG (reference sequence). CDR3 protein: CAWSEEGAYGYTF. The CDR3 nucleotides are TGTGCCTGGAGTGAGGAGGGGGCCTATGGCTACACCTTC.

The rearrangement uses TRBV28 and TRBJ2-1; possibly TRBD1 for D (5 bases). Trimming stripped 6 bases from V and 5 bases from J, with 20 bases between. Germline V lookup: CDR1 MDHEN, CDR2 SYDVKM. The CDR3 loop spans 16 amino acids. The CDR3 protein is CASSFRVGQVNNEQFF. The DNA for the CDR3 is TGTGCCAGCAGCTTCAGGGTCGGGCAGGTGAACAATGAGCAGTTCTTC.

This clone was seen a handful of times. V usage is TRBV23-1 and J usage is TRBJ1-1; maybe TRBD1 (6 bases). TRBV23-1 is known as an ORF, though its function is uncertain. The V end was cut by 8 bases, the J end by 1 base, with 20 bases between. This CDR3 has 16 amino acids. The CDR3, as DNA: TGCGCCAGCTCCGCCCTTATGACAGGCAGGAACACTGAAGCTTTCTTT. Protein: CASSALMTGRNTEAFF.

V gene TRBV11-2 combines with J gene TRBJ2-3; unclear D gene. This CDR3 region has 12 residues. Looked up from germline, CDR1 is SGHAT and CDR2 is FQNNGV. V lost 5 bases and J 4 bases, leaving 7 bases between the germline ends. CDR3 loop: CASSLSADTQYF. In DNA form, the CDR3 reads TGTGCCAGCAGCCTCTCCGCAGATACGCAGTATTTT. The whole variable domain, remainder taken from reference TRBV11-2 and TRBJ2-3, is EAGVAQSPRYKIIEKRQSVAFWCNPISGHATLYWYQQILGQGPKLLIQFQNNGVVDDSQLPKDRFSAERLKGVDSTLKIQPAKLEDSAVYLCASSLSADTQYFGPGTRLTVL.

This clone was detected many times. The chain is built from TRBV11-1 and TRBJ2-1; D possibly corresponds to TRBD2 (5 bases). Deletions cut 2 bases from V and 7 bases from J, with 15 bases between. The CDR3 runs 15 residues. Germline-derived CDR1 and CDR2 are SGHAT and FQDESV (reference sequence). The CDR3 DNA follows: TGTGCCAGCAGCTTAAGAGCGGTCCCGGGTAATGAGCAGTTCTTC. It translates to CASSLRAVPGNEQFF.

This chain joins TRBV29-1 and TRBJ1-2, with 9 bases aligning to TRBD1. CDR3 length: 15 amino acids. V shed 4 bases, J shed 8 bases, and the junction held 14 bases outside the gene matches. CDR1 is SQVTM and CDR2 is ANQGSEA in the germline V gene. CDR3 in DNA: TGCAGCGTTGGGCTAAGTGTACAGGGGGCGCGGGGCTACACCTTC. Translated: CSVGLSVQGARGYTF.

V and J are TRBV7-2 and TRBJ1-5; 7 bases match TRBD1. The germline CDR1 and CDR2 sequences are SGHTA and FQGNSA. This CDR3 comprises 16 residues. V was clipped by 1 base and J by 1 base; unmatched bases: 4. CDR3 nucleotide sequence: TGTGCCAGCAGCTTAGGGGGCAGGGGGAGCAATCAGCCCCAGCATTTT. It is translated as CASSLGGRGSNQPQHF.

The chain links TRBV19 to TRBJ2-4, with 14 positions matching TRBD2. Germline V lookup: CDR1 LNHDA, CDR2 SQIVND (reference sequence). The CDR3 has 18 residues. Trimming cost V 3 bases and J 2 bases; bases outside gene matches: 6. CDR3 DNA: TGTGCCAGTAGTATGACTAGCGGGGGGGCCGGGTCCAAAAACATTCAGTACTTC. It yields the protein CASSMTSGGAGSKNIQYF.

V gene TRBV5-4 combines with J gene TRBJ2-7, with D possibly being TRBD1 (6 bases). Germline V CDR1 and CDR2: SGHNT, YYREEE (reference sequence). Trimming pared 4 bases from V and 1 base from J, leaving 12 bases between. The CDR3 spans 14 residues. The CDR3 here is CASSLDRTSYEQYF. The CDR3 region has the DNA TGTGCCAGCAGCCTTGACAGGACTTCCTACGAGCAGTACTTC.

The chain employs TRBV9 and TRBJ1-6; the match to TRBD1 covers 8 bases. Germline CDR1 is SGDLS and CDR2 is YYNGEE. Trimming took 3 bases from V and 7 from J; bases not matched to a gene: 9. The CDR3 consists of 16 residues. The CDR3 DNA follows: TGTGCCAGCAGCGCGCAACAGGGGGTTCGAAATTCACCCCTCCACTTT. Amino acid sequence: CASSAQQGVRNSPLHF.

J is TRBJ2-5 and V is TRBV14; 8 nucleotides align to TRBD2. V lost 4 bases, J lost 9 bases, and 7 bases stayed unmatched. CDR1 and CDR2 (germline): SGHDN, FVKESK. The length of the CDR3 is 13 residues. The CDR3 nucleotides read TGTGCCAGCAGCCCAGCGGGGGCAGGGTCCCAGTACTTC. This gives the protein CASSPAGAGSQYF.

This chain uses TRBV7-2 with TRBJ1-2; 7 bases are a match to TRBD1. CDR3 length: 17 amino acids. Unmatched junction bases numbered 20, after V lost 5 bases and J lost 8 bases. Germline values: CDR1 SGHTA, CDR2 FQGNSA. CDR3 amino acids: CASSTHPGQRRVGGYTF. CDR3 DNA: TGTGCCAGCAGCACTCACCCGGGACAGCGCCGAGTCGGGGGCTACACCTTC.

CDR3 loop: CASSTPGQAYEQYF. For the CDR3, the DNA is TGTGCCAGTAGTACCCCTGGCCAGGCCTACGAGCAGTACTTC. The rearrangement joins TRBV19 to TRBJ2-7, with D uncertain. Germline V lookup: CDR1 LNHDA, CDR2 SQIVND (reference sequence). This CDR3 spans 14 amino acids. Trimming shortened V by 4 bases and J by 2 bases, and 12 bases separated the two germline ends.

DNA of the CDR3: TGTGCCAGCAGCCCCGGGGGGTCCCACTCTGGAAACACCATATATTTT. This sequence encodes CASSPGGSHSGNTIYF. This sequence joins TRBV5-4 and TRBJ1-3; D is possibly TRBD1 (5 bases). The CDR3 totals 16 residues. CDR1 SGHNT and CDR2 YYREEE come from the germline V gene (reference sequence). V was trimmed by 4 bases and J by 0 bases, leaving 14 bases between them.